Below, 13 T cell receptor beta chains from the same sample are listed, as sequenced in a study of blood T cell repertoires in COVID-19. Here immunoSEQ multiplex PCR was the method, and the copy in TCRdb shows in-frame clones only, minus some. The repertoire holds over 200,000 clones, with over 70% as singletons. The sample taken for sequencing was PBMCs or T cells enriched from blood (not recorded which). These receptor sequences come from a woman under 40 who had been exposed to COVID-19.

This chain connects TRBV4-1 to TRBJ2-7, with D perhaps TRBD1 (5 bases). From germline, CDR1 is MGHRA and CDR2 YSYEKL. The CDR3 contains 16 residues. With 4 bases removed from V and 4 bases from J, the gap between germline ends came to 20 bases. The CDR3: CASSRLQAGMRYEQYF. The DNA for the CDR3 is TGCGCCAGCAGCCGATTACAGGCAGGGATGAGGTACGAGCAGTACTTC.

The gene calls are TRBV18 and TRBJ2-1, with 11 bases identical to TRBD2. The CDR3 contains 16 residues. Germline V lookup: CDR1 KGHSH, CDR2 LQKENI. V was pared by 2 bases and J by 5 bases, with 5 bases of the junction left unmatched. CDR3 nucleotide sequence: TGTGCCAGCTCACCATCGACTAGCGGGACGAACAATGAGCAGTTCTTC. Its translation is CASSPSTSGTNNEQFF.

The V call is TRBV28, the J call TRBJ1-2; 9 positions agree with TRBD1. With V trimmed by 7 bases and J by 4 bases, 7 bases remained unmatched. CDR1 is MDHEN and CDR2 is SYDVKM in the germline V gene. The CDR3 covers 14 residues. CDR3 residues: CASTLQGAIYGYTF. The CDR3 DNA sequence: TGTGCCAGCACTCTACAGGGGGCGATCTATGGCTACACCTTC.

V and J are TRBV7-9 and TRBJ2-6; 8 bases fit TRBD2. The CDR3 sequence is 19 residues long. J lost 0 bases, V lost 1 base, and 8 bases had no gene match. The germline V gene encodes CDR1 SEHNR and CDR2 FQNEAQ (reference sequence). DNA for the CDR3: TGTGCCAGCAGCTTAGATTCTGCGGGAGGCTTCTCTGGGGCCAACGTCCTGACTTTC. Translating gives CASSLDSAGGFSGANVLTF.

The count of this clone is one. This chain uses TRBV2 with TRBJ1-6, with no clear D. V was shortened by 8 bases and J by 0 bases, with 11 bases between the two germline ends. Germline V gives CDR1 SNHLY, CDR2 FYNNEI. CDR3 length: 15 residues. The CDR3: CASHSPSSYNSPLHF. Written as DNA, the CDR3 is TGTGCCAGCCATTCCCCCAGCTCCTATAATTCACCCCTCCACTTT.

The chain links TRBV9 to TRBJ2-4, with D tentatively TRBD1 (6 bases). Germline V CDR1 and CDR2: SGDLS, YYNGEE. V lost 4 bases and J lost 1, with 18 bases in between. The CDR3 has 17 amino acids. CDR3 DNA: TGTGCCAGCAGCCATCACAGGGATCAAGGCGCCAAAAACATTCAGTACTTC. It yields the protein CASSHHRDQGAKNIQYF. Together with reference TRBV9 and TRBJ2-4, the CDR3 gives the full variable domain: DSGVTQTPKHLITATGQRVTLRCSPRSGDLSVYWYQQSLDQGLQFLIQYYNGEERAKGNILERFSAQQFPDLHSELNLSSLELGDSALYFCASSHHRDQGAKNIQYFGAGTRLSVL.

V is TRBV5-1 and J is TRBJ1-2, with 11 nucleotides matching TRBD1. CDR1 is SGHRS, CDR2 YFSETQ, per germline. V was clipped by 6 bases and J by 4 bases; unmatched bases: 8. The CDR3 loop spans 15 amino acids. For the CDR3, the DNA is TGCGCCAGCACCCATGGACAGGGGGCGGCCTATGGCTACACCTTC. It codes for CASTHGQGAAYGYTF.

This chain uses TRBV30 with TRBJ1-6; D might be TRBD1 (6 bases). Germline V gives CDR1 GTSNPN, CDR2 SVGIG (reference sequence). V gave up 5 bases and J gave up 6 bases, with 14 bases separating them. This CDR3 is 14 amino acids long. The CDR3 sequence is CAWGTGLPNSPLHF. The CDR3, as DNA: TGTGCCTGGGGTACAGGGCTTCCTAATTCACCCCTCCACTTT.

This chain connects TRBV7-3 to TRBJ2-1; D perhaps matches TRBD2 (5 bases). The CDR3 extends over 16 amino acids. Germline V CDR1 and CDR2: SGHTA, FQGTGA. With 2 bases removed from V and 0 bases from J, the gap between germline ends came to 11 bases. The CDR3 spells CASSLGVASSYNEQFF. DNA of the CDR3: TGTGCCAGCAGCTTAGGGGTAGCGAGCTCCTACAATGAGCAGTTCTTC.

As regards this clone: The junction departs from the called germline gene at one end, perhaps through a read error. The CDR3 here is CASSHPKQGSFNSPLHF. In DNA, the CDR3 is TGTGCCAGCAGCCACCCTAAACAGGGTTCCTTTAATTCACCCCTCCACTTT. The chain links TRBV3-1 (or the pseudogene TRBV3-2) to TRBJ1-6; a possible D gene is TRBD1 (6 bases). CDR3 length equals 17 residues. CDR1 is LGHDT and CDR2 is YNNKEL in the germline V gene (reference sequence).

The chain combines TRBV29-1 with TRBJ1-1; no clear D gene. CDR1 and CDR2 (germline): SQVTM, ANQGSEA. The V and J ends lost 5 bases and 4 bases respectively, with 20 bases between them. The length of the CDR3 is 15 residues. The CDR3 nucleotides are TGCAGCGTTCTGTCCCCAGGCTCCGTGAGCACTGAAGCTTTCTTT. Protein sequence: CSVLSPGSVSTEAFF.

The J gene is TRBJ2-1, the V gene TRBV6-4; perhaps TRBD2 as D (5 bases). The germline V and J ends were trimmed by 3 bases and 1 base, with 10 bases remaining between them. Germline V gene sequence: CDR1 MRHNA, CDR2 SNTAGT. The CDR3 extends over 15 amino acids. CDR3 DNA sequence: TGTGCCAGCAGTGATGAAGGGAGTTCCTACAATGAGCAGTTCTTC. This encodes CASSDEGSSYNEQFF.

This sequence joins TRBV19 and TRBJ2-5; 7 bases align to TRBD2. Germline-derived CDR1 and CDR2 are LNHDA and SQIVND (reference sequence). The trim removed 4 bases at V and 5 bases at J, leaving 7 bases unmatched. The CDR3 totals 14 residues. CDR3 in amino acids: CASSRTAGGETQYF. In nucleotides, the CDR3 is TGTGCCAGTAGTAGGACGGCCGGGGGGGAGACCCAGTACTTC.